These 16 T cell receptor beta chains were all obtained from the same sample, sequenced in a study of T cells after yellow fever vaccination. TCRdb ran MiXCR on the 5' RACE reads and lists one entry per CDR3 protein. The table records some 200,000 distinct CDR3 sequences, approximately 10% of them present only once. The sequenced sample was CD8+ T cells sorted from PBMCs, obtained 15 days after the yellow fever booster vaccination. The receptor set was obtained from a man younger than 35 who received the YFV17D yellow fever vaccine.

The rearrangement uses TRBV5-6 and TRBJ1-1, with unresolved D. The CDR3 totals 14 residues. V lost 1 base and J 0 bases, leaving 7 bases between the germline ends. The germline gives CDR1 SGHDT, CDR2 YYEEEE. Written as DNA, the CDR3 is TGTGCCAGCAGCTTGTTTGGCGTGAACACTGAAGCTTTCTTT. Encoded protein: CASSLFGVNTEAFF.

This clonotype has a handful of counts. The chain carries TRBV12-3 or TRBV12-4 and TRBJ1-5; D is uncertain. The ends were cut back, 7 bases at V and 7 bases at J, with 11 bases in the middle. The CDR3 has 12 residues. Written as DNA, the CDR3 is TGTGCCAGCACCACCATACCCCAGCCCCAGCATTTT. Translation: CASTTIPQPQHF.

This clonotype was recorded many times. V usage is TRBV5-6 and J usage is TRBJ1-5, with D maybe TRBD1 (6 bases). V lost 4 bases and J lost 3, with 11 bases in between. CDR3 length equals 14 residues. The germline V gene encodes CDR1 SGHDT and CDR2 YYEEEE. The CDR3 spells CASSRQGFNQPQHF. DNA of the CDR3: TGTGCCAGCAGCCGCCAGGGGTTCAATCAGCCCCAGCATTTT.

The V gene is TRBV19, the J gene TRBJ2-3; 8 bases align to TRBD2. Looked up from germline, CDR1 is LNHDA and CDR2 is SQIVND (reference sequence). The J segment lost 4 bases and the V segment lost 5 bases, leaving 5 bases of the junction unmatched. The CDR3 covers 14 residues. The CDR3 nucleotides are TGTGCCAGTAGTCCAGGACTAGCCGCAGATACGCAGTATTTT. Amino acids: CASSPGLAADTQYF.

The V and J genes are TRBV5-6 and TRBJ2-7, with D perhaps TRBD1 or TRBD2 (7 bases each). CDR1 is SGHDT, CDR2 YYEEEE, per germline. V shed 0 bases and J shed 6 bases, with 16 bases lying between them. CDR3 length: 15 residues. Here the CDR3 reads CASSLGGGQSTEQYV. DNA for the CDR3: TGTGCCAGCAGCTTGGGGGGGGGACAGTCCACCGAGCAGTACGTC.

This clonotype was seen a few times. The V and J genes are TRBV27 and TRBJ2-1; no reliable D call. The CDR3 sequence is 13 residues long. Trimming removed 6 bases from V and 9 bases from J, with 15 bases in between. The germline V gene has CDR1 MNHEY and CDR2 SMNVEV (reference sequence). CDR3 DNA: TGTGCCAGCAGCCGTCCGATTGTGGGTGAGCAGTTCTTC. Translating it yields CASSRPIVGEQFF.

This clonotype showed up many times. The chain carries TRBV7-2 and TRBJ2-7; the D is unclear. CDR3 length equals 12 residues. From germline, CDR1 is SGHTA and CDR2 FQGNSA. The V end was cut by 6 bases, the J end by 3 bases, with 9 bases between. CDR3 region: CASSFPGYEQYF. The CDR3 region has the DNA TGTGCCAGCAGTTTTCCAGGCTACGAGCAGTACTTC.

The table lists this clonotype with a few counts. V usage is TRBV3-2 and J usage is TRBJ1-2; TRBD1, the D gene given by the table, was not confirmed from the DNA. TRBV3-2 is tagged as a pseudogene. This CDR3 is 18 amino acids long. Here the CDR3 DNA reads TGTGCCAGCAGCCAACCACGCTTGGGGGCAGGGAGCGGTCGTGGCTACACCTTC. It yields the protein CASSQPRLGAGSGRGYTF.

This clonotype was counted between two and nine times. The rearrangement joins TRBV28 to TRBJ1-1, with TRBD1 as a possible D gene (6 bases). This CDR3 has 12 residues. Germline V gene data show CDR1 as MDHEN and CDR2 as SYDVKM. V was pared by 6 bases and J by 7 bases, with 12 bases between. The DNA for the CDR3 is TGTGCCAGCAGAGATAGGGGGTTTGAAGCTTTCTTT. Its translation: CASRDRGFEAFF.

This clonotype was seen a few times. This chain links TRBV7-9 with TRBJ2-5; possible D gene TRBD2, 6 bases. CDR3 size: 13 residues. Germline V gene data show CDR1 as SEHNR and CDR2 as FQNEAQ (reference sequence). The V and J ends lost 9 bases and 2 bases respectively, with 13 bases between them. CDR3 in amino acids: CASSGDPQETQYF. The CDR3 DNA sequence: TGTGCCAGTTCGGGGGACCCTCAAGAGACCCAGTACTTC.

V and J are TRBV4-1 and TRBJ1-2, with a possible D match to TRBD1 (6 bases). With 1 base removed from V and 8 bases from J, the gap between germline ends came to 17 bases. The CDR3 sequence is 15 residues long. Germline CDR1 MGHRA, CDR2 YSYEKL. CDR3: CASSQVVGGAGGYTF. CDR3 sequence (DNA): TGCGCCAGCAGCCAAGTCGTTGGGGGGGCTGGAGGCTACACCTTC.

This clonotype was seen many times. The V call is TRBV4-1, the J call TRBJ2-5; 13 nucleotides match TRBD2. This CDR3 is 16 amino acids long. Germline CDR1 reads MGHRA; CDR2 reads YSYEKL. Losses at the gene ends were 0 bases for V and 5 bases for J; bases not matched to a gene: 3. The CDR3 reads CASSQEWTSGGETQYF. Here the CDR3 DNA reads TGCGCCAGCAGCCAAGAGTGGACTAGCGGGGGTGAGACCCAGTACTTC.

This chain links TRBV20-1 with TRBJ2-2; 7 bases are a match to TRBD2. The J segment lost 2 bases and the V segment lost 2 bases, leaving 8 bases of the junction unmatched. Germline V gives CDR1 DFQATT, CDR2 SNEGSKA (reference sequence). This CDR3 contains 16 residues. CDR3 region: CSARNPSGVNTGELFF. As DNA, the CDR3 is TGCAGTGCTAGAAACCCCAGCGGGGTTAACACCGGGGAGCTGTTTTTT.

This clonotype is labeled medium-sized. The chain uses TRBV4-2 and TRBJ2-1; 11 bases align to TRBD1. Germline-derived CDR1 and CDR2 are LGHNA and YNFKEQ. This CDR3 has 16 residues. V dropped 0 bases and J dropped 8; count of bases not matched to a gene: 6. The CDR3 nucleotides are TGTGCCAGCAGCCAAGATGTAGGGACAGGGGGGCATGAGCAGTTCTTC. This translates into CASSQDVGTGGHEQFF.

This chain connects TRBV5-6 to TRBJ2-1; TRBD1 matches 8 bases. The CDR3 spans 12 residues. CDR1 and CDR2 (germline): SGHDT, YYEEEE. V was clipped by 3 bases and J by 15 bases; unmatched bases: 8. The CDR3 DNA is TGTGCCAGCAGCTACCAGGGGGCGAGGTTGTTCTTC. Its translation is CASSYQGARLFF.

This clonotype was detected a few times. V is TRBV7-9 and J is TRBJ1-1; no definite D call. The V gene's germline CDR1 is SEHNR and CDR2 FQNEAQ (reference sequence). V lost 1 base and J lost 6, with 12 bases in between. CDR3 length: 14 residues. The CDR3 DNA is TGTGCCAGCAGCTTAGTAGTTTCTGGGTCTGAAGCTTTCTTT. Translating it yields CASSLVVSGSEAFF.